This T cell receptor (beta chain) was sequenced for a study of T cells in Graves' hyperthyroidism and ophthalmopathy. Points from the study as a whole: Most expanded thyroid clonotypes above 0.001 also appeared in blood. Median prediction lead before ophthalmopathy onset was 5.5 to 7 months with the model.

This clonotype was found a few times. Its antigen is undetermined. A single base separates this from a much larger clone, so it may be a read error. Clinical Activity Scores of at least 3, NOSPECS grades of at least 4 and durations under 3 months characterized ophthalmopathy patients. Thyroid ultrasound, orbital computed tomography, clinical symptoms, and serum thyroxine and TRAb underpinned diagnoses. RNA transcripts served as the template for amplifying TCR beta CDR3 regions. The TCR CDR3 first-round RT-PCR relied on the HTBI primer set. One entry per CDR3 protein, called by TCRdb with MiXCR from the multiplex PCR reads. The sample consists of more than 350,000 distinct CDR3 sequences, approximately 16% of them appearing once. The origin of this receptor is a woman aged 55-69 years with Graves' ophthalmopathy. The sequenced sample was blood.

CDR3 in amino acids: CASSLLSGADIYVQYF. The CDR3 bases are TGTGCCAGCAGCTTATTATCGGGAGCGGACATATACGTGCAGTACTTC. This chain connects TRBV11-2 to TRBJ2-7; possibly TRBD2 for D (6 bases). Germline CDR1 SGHAT, CDR2 FQNNGV. This CDR3 region has 16 residues.